One and the same sample provided the 11 T cell receptor beta chains below, sequenced in a study of Tregs in tolerant kidney transplant recipients. Method: immunoSEQ multiplex PCR; TCRdb's copy keeps in-frame clones and lacks some. This table has fewer than 150,000 clones, about 90% appearing once. The sequenced sample was CD4+ T cells from blood. Receptors originate from a human donor in good health.

The rearrangement links TRBV5-6 to TRBJ2-1; D gene ambiguous. This CDR3 is 16 amino acids long. CDR1 is SGHDT, CDR2 YYEEEE, per germline. The V and J ends lost 0 bases and 0 bases respectively, with 10 bases between them. In nucleotides, the CDR3 is TGTGCCAGCAGCTTGGAGCCGACCCGCTCCTACAATGAGCAGTTCTTC. It codes for CASSLEPTRSYNEQFF. The complete variable domain, with remaining parts taken from reference TRBV5-6 and TRBJ2-1, reads DAGVTQSPTHLIKTRGQQVTLRCSPKSGHDTVSWYQQALGQGPQFIFQYYEEEERQRGNFPDRFSGHQFPNYSSELNVNALLLGDSALYLCASSLEPTRSYNEQFFGPGTRLTVL.

The chain recombines TRBV5-4 with TRBJ2-1; the D gene is possibly TRBD2 (6 bases). Looked up from germline, CDR1 is SGHNT and CDR2 is YYREEE (reference sequence). The CDR3 is 14 amino acids. V was pared by 0 bases and J by 2 bases, with 6 bases between. The CDR3 nucleotides are TGTGCCAGCAGCTTGGGCGGGGCCTACAATGAGCAGTTCTTC. It specifies CASSLGGAYNEQFF.

The table lists this clone with a few counts. This chain links TRBV19 with TRBJ1-2; 8 nucleotides match TRBD1. With V trimmed by 8 bases and J by 0 bases, 8 bases remained unmatched. Germline assignment: CDR1 LNHDA and CDR2 SQIVND (reference sequence). The CDR3 is 15 residues long. The CDR3 coding sequence is TGTGCCAGTCAAACAGGGGGACAAGCTAACTATGGCTACACCTTC. Translated: CASQTGGQANYGYTF.

The rearrangement links TRBV29-1 to TRBJ1-2; 8 nucleotides agree with TRBD1. Germline loops: CDR1 SQVTM, CDR2 ANQGSEA. J gave up 5 bases and V 7 bases, and 9 bases lay outside the gene matches. The length of the CDR3 is 13 residues. CDR3 loop: CSASLTGVYGYTF. CDR3 DNA sequence: TGCAGCGCAAGCCTGACAGGGGTTTATGGCTACACCTTC.

V gene TRBV19 combines with J gene TRBJ2-5; TRBD1 matches 7 bases. CDR1 LNHDA and CDR2 SQIVND come from the germline V gene (reference sequence). The CDR3 contains 14 residues. V lost 5 bases to trimming and J lost 5 bases; unmatched junction nucleotides: 8. The CDR3 reads CASSPTGMTETQYF. CDR3 in DNA: TGTGCCAGTAGTCCGACAGGGATGACCGAGACCCAGTACTTC.

The chain employs TRBV5-4 and TRBJ2-1, with 10 nucleotides matching TRBD2. CDR1 SGHNT and CDR2 YYREEE come from the germline V gene (reference sequence). After removal of 0 bases from V and 9 bases from J, the junction contained 9 bases not matched to a gene. This CDR3 region has 16 residues. The CDR3 sequence: CASSLDGLAGASEQFF. In DNA form, the CDR3 reads TGTGCCAGCAGCTTGGATGGCCTAGCGGGAGCTAGTGAGCAGTTCTTC.

This chain uses TRBV4-2 with TRBJ2-7, with D unresolved. V lost 0 bases to trimming and J lost 0 bases, with 12 bases between them. Germline V gene sequence: CDR1 LGHNA, CDR2 YNFKEQ. This CDR3 comprises 16 residues. CDR3 DNA sequence: TGTGCCAGCAGCCAAGACGGGTGGAGAAACTCCTACGAGCAGTACTTC. This translates into CASSQDGWRNSYEQYF.

The genes are TRBV25-1 and TRBJ2-5; maybe TRBD1 (5 bases). The tail of the sequence fits TRBJ2-7 better, so the J call may be wrong. CDR1 and CDR2 (germline): MGHDK, SYGVNS. The CDR3 has 18 residues. The CDR3 region is CASSDTLLEASGIYEQYF. The CDR3 DNA reads TGTGCCAGCAGTGATACCCTTCTCGAAGCCTCAGGGATCTACGAGCAGTACTTC.

The chain uses TRBV11-1 and TRBJ2-7; no clear D gene. The CDR3 runs to 13 residues. Germline lookup yields CDR1 SGHAT and CDR2 FQDESV (reference sequence). Trimming pared 2 bases from V and 7 bases from J, leaving 12 bases between. The CDR3 bases are TGTGCCAGCAGCTTAAGTGCCAGGTTGGAGCAGTACTTC. Its protein product is CASSLSARLEQYF.

This chain links TRBV6-4 with TRBJ2-2; no definite D call. This CDR3 region has 14 residues. V was pared by 6 bases and J by 1 base, with 9 bases between. CDR1 MRHNA and CDR2 SNTAGT come from the germline V gene. The CDR3 here is CASRRQVNTGELFF. The CDR3 nucleotides read TGTGCCAGCAGACGGCAGGTGAACACCGGGGAGCTGTTTTTT.

The chain couples TRBV10-2 to TRBJ1-2; the D is unclear. There are 13 residues in the CDR3. Germline CDR1 is WSHSY and CDR2 is SAAADI. Trimming left V 3 bases short and J 2 bases short, with 7 bases between. The CDR3 nucleotides read TGCGCCAGCAGTGATGAAAGAAACTATGGCTACACCTTC. Protein sequence: CASSDERNYGYTF.